This T cell receptor (beta chain) comes out of a study of early T cells in non-severe SARS-CoV-2 infection. Background on the study: Sequencing of bulk RNA from unsorted whole blood was done, without chain pairing.

Individual cDNA molecules were tagged with unique molecular identifiers, the study reported. TCRdb itself ran the 5' RACE reads through MiXCR, one entry per CDR3 protein. The top ten hold about 32% of the sample, which has about 28,000 distinct CDR3 sequences, around 6% seen once. Trimming cost V 0 bases and J 1 base, with 8 bases left between them. Germline assignment: CDR1 SGHNT and CDR2 YYREEE (reference sequence). This CDR3 has 15 residues. General observations from the study: Matching with VDJdb favored anti-spike CD8 responses (missing private and CD4 specificities).

This clonotype was seen many times. Its antigen is currently unknown. The sequencing used whole blood, collected at baseline. The source of this sequence is an adult who was a healthcare worker with PCR-confirmed SARS-CoV-2 infection or an uninfected control (not recorded which). This chain joins TRBV5-4 and TRBJ1-3; D is unclear. The CDR3: CASSLGGTSGNTIYF. The CDR3 bases are TGTGCCAGCAGCTTGGGAGGCACGTCTGGAAACACCATATATTTT.